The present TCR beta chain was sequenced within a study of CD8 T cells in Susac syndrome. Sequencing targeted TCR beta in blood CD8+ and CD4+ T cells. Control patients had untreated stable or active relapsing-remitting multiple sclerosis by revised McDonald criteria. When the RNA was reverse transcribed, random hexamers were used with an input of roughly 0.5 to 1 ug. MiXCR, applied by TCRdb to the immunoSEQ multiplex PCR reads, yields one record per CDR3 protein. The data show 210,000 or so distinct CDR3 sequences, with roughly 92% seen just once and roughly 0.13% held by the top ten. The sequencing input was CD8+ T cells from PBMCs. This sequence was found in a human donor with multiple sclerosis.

CDR3 coding DNA: TGTGCCAGCAGCATCGGGACAGGGGAATCGGAGACCCAGTACTTC. Translating it yields CASSIGTGESETQYF. This rearrangement joins TRBV7-9 to TRBJ2-5, with 10 positions matching TRBD1. Germline assignment: CDR1 SEHNR and CDR2 FQNEAQ (reference sequence). The CDR3 extends over 15 amino acids. The V and J ends lost 5 bases and 5 bases, in that order; junction bases with no gene match: 8.